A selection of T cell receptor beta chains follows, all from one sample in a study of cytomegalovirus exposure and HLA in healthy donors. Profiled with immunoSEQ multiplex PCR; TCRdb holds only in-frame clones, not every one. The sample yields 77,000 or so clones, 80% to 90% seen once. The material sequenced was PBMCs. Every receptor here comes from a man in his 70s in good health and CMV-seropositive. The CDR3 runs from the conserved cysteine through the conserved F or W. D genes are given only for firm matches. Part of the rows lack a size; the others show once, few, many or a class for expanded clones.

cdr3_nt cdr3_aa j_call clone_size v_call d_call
TGTGCCAGCAAAGACACTGGCAATCAGCCCCAGCATTTT CASKDTGNQPQHF TRBJ1-5 once TRBV6-6 -
TGCGCCAGCAGCGTACCCAGGGGCGGGACTGAAGCTTTCTTT CASSVPRGGTEAFF TRBJ1-1 - TRBV5-1 -
TGTGCCAGTAGTAGAGGAATGAACACTGAAGCTTTCTTT CASSRGMNTEAFF TRBJ1-1 few TRBV19 -
TGTGCCAGCAGCCAGACGGGACAGGGATATTCACCCCTCCACTTT CASSQTGQGYSPLHF TRBJ1-6 - TRBV7-2 TRBD1
TGTGCCAGCAGCTCTAGCGGGGCGGGCACAGATACGCAGTATTTT CASSSSGAGTDTQYF TRBJ2-3 - TRBV5-4 TRBD2
TGTGCCAGCAGCTCTAGCGGGGTTGAGGACGAGCAGTACTTC CASSSSGVEDEQYF TRBJ2-7 - TRBV7-9 TRBD2
TGCAGCGTCCGAGAGGACTACGAGCAGTACTTC CSVREDYEQYF TRBJ2-7 - TRBV29-1 -
TGTGCCAGCATATGGGACAGGGTCGAGGGGAACACTGAAGCTTTCTTT CASIWDRVEGNTEAFF TRBJ1-1 once TRBV11-2 TRBD1
TGTGCCAGCAGCCTAAGGGGGCTGCAGGGGGCGTTAGGGACTGAAGCTTTCTTT CASSLRGLQGALGTEAFF TRBJ1-1 - TRBV2 TRBD1
TGCGCCAGCAGCTTGGCGACTAGCGGGAGTAGGTACAATGAGCAGTTCTTC CASSLATSGSRYNEQFF TRBJ2-1 - TRBV5-1 TRBD2
TGTGCCTGGAGTACCGGACAGCCGGGCACTGAAGCTTTCTTT CAWSTGQPGTEAFF TRBJ1-1 - TRBV30 -
TGTGCCAGCAGCCAGGCTACGGGGGTTAACTATGGCTACACCTTC CASSQATGVNYGYTF TRBJ1-2 - TRBV14 -
TGTGCCAGTAGTACCTCAGGGTCAGATACGCAGTATTTT CASSTSGSDTQYF TRBJ2-3 - TRBV19 -
TGTGCCAGCTCACAAAAGCAGGGGGCTGACACTGAAGCTTTCTTT CASSQKQGADTEAFF TRBJ1-1 - TRBV18 TRBD1
TGTGCCAGCAGTCGGGACAGGGGAAAAGCTTTCTTT CASSRDRGKAFF TRBJ1-1 - TRBV28 TRBD1
TGCAGCGTAACCTTACAGGGGAACACTGAAGCTTTCTTT CSVTLQGNTEAFF TRBJ1-1 - TRBV29-1 -